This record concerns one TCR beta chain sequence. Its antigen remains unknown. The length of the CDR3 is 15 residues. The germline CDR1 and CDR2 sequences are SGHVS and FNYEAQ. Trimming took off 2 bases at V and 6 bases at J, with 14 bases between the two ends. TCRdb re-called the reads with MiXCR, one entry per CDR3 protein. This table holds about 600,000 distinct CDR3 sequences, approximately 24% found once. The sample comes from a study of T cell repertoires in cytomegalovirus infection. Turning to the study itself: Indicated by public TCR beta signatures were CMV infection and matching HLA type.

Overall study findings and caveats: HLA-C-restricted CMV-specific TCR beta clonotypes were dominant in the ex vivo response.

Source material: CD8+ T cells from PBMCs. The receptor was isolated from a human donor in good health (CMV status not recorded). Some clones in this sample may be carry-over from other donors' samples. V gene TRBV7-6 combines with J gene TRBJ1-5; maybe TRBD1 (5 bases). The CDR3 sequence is CASSLNPGLGQPQHF. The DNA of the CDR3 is TGTGCCAGCAGCTTAAACCCAGGGTTAGGTCAGCCCCAGCATTTT.